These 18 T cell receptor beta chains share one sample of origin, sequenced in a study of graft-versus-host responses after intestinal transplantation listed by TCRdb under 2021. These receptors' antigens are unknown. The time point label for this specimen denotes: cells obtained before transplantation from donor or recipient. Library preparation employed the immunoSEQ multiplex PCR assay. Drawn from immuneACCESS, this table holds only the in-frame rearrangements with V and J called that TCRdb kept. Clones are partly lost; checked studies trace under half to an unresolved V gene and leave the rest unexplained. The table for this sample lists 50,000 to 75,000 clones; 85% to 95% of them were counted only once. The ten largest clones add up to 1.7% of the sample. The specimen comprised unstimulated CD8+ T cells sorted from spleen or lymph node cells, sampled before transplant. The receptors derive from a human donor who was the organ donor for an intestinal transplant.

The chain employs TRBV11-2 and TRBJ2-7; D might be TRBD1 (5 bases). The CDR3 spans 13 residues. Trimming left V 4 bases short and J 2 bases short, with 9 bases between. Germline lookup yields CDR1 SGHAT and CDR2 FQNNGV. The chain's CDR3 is CASSWGRTYEQYF. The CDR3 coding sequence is TGTGCCAGCAGCTGGGGCCGCACCTACGAGCAGTACTTC.

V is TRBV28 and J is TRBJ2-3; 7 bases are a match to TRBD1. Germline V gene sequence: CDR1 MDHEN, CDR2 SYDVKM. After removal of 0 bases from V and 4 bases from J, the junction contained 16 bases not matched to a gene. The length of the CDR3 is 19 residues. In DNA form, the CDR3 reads TGTGCCAGCAGTTTATGGCCCCCCCTCTTAGCCCAGGGGGCAGATACGCAGTATTTT. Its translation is CASSLWPPLLAQGADTQYF.

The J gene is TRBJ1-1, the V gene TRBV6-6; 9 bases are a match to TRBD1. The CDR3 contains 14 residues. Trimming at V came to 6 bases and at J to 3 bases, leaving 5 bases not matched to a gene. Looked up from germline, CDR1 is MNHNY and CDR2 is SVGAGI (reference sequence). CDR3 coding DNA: TGTGCCAGCAGAGACGGACAGGGGTACACTGAAGCTTTCTTT. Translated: CASRDGQGYTEAFF.

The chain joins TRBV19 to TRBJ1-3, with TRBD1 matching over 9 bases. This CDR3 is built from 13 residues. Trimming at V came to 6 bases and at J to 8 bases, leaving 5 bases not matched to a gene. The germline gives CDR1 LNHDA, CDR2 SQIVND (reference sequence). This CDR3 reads CASRTGGLDTIYF. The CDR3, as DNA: TGTGCCAGTAGAACAGGGGGCTTGGACACCATATATTTT.

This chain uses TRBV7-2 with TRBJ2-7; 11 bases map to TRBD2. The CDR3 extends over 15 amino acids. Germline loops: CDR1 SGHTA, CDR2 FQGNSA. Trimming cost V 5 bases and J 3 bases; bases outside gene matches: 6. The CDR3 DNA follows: TGTGCCAGCAGCGCCCCAACTAGCGGGAGCTACGAGCAGTACTTC. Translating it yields CASSAPTSGSYEQYF.

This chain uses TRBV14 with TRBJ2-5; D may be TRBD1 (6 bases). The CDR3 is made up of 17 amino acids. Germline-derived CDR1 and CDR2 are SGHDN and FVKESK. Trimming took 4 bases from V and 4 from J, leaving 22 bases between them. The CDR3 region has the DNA TGTGCCAGCAGCCTTGTTAAGTTGGGGGCTAGCAGAGAGACCCAGTACTTC. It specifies CASSLVKLGASRETQYF.

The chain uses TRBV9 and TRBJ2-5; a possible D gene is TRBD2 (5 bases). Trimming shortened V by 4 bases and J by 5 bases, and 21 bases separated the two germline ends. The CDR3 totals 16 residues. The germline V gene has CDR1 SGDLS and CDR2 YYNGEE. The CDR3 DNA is TGTGCCAGCAGCCCCAAGGAAATGGAGGAGAAGGAGACCCAGTACTTC. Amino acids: CASSPKEMEEKETQYF.

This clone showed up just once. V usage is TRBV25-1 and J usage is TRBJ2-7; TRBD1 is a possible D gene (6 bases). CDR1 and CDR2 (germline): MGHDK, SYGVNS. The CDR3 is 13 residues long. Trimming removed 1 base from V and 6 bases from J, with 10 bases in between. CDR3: CASSESRGSEQYF. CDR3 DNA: TGTGCCAGCAGTGAATCCAGGGGTTCCGAGCAGTACTTC.

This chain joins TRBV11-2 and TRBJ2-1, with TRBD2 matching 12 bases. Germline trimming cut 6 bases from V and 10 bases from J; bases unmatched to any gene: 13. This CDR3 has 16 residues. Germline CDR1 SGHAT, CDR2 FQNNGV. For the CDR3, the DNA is TGTGCCAGCAGGGCCGGGACTAGCGGGCCCGTCGTCGAGCAGTTCTTC. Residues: CASRAGTSGPVVEQFF.

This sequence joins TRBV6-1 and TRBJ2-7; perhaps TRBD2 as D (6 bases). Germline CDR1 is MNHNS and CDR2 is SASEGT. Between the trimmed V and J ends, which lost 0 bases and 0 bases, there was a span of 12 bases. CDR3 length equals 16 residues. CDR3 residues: CASSEAEWEASYEQYF. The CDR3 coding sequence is TGTGCCAGCAGTGAAGCAGAGTGGGAGGCCTCCTACGAGCAGTACTTC.

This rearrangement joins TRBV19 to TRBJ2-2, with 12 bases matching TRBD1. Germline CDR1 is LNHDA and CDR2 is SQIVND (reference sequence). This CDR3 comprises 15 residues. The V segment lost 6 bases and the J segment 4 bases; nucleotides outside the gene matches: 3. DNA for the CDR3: TGTGCCAGTAGCCGGGACAGGGGGCGCACCGGGGAGCTGTTTTTT. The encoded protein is CASSRDRGRTGELFF.

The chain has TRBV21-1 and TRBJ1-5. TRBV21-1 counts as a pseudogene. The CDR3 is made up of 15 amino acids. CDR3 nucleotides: TGTGCCAGCTACCGGGTCCCGGGAAGCAATCAGCCCCAGCATTTT. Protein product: CASYRVPGSNQPQHF.

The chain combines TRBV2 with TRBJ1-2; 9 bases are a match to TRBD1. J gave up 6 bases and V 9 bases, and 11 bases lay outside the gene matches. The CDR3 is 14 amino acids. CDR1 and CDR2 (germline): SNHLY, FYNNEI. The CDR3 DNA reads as TGTGCCAGAACAGGGGGCGAGGGTTTTCATGGCTACACCTTC. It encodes CARTGGEGFHGYTF.

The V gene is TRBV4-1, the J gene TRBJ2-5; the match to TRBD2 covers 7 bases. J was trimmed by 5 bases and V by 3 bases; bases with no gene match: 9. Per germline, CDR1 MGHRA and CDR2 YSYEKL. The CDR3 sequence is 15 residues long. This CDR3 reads CASSQPGLLQETQYF. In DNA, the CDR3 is TGCGCCAGCAGCCAGCCGGGACTATTACAGGAGACCCAGTACTTC.

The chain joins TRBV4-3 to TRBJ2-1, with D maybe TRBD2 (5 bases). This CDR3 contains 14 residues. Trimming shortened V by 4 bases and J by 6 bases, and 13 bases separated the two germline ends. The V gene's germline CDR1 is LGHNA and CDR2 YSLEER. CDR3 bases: TGCGCCAGCAGCCGCCCACTAGAGTCCAATGAGCAGTTCTTC. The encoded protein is CASSRPLESNEQFF.

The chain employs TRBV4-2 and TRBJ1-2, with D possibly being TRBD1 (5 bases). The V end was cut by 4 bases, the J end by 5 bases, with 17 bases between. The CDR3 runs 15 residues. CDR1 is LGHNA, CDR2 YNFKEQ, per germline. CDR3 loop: CASSLADWAGYGYTF. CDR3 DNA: TGTGCCAGCAGCCTTGCTGACTGGGCAGGGTATGGCTACACCTTC.

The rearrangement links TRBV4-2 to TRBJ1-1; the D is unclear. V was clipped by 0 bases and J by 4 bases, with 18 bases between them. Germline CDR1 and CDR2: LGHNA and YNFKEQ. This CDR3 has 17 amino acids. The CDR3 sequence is CASSQDGRLRMGTEAFF. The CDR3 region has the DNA TGTGCCAGCAGCCAAGATGGTAGATTGAGGATGGGCACTGAAGCTTTCTTT.

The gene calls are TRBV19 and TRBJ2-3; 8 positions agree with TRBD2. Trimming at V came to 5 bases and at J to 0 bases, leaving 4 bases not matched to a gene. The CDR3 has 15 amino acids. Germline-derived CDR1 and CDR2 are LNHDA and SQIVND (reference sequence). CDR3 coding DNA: TGTGCCAGTAGTTGGGCTAGCGGGAGCACAGATACGCAGTATTTT. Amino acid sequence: CASSWASGSTDTQYF.